The 25 T cell receptor beta chains in this list originate from one sample, sequenced in a study of beta chain features in type 1 diabetes. Findings and caveats of the study: Moderately but significantly shorter TCRB CDR3s were found in Type 1 diabetes patients in all four CD4+ subsets.

Every isolated RNA sample was fully reverse transcribed, so sequencing captured expressed TCRB transcripts. Generated by immunoSEQ multiplex PCR, the TCRdb table keeps only in-frame clones and is missing some. The sample consists of a few hundred thousand clones, roughly 16% of them appearing once. No antigen has been assigned to these receptors. The sample comprised naive CD4+ T cells from blood. The source is a man aged 25 to 45 with type 1 diabetes.

This clone was seen a handful of times. This sequence joins TRBV18 and TRBJ1-4; 7 nucleotides line up with TRBD1. The CDR3 is made up of 13 amino acids. V was clipped by 3 bases and J by 8 bases; unmatched bases: 3. Germline CDR1 KGHSH, CDR2 LQKENI. The chain's CDR3 is CASSPRDSEKLFF. The CDR3 region has the DNA TGTGCCAGCTCACCGCGGGACAGCGAAAAACTGTTTTTT.

The chain couples TRBV28 to TRBJ2-1; D is undetermined. V was clipped by 1 base and J by 9 bases, with 7 bases between them. From germline, CDR1 is MDHEN and CDR2 SYDVKM. The CDR3 spans 12 residues. The CDR3 is CASSLFELEQFF. In DNA, the CDR3 is TGTGCCAGCAGTTTATTCGAGCTTGAGCAGTTCTTC.

There are a few counts of this clone. The gene calls are TRBV2 and TRBJ2-3; TRBD2 matches at 13 bases. Germline V CDR1 and CDR2: SNHLY, FYNNEI. Trimming at V came to 5 bases and at J to 4 bases, leaving 6 bases not matched to a gene. The CDR3 has 16 amino acids. Here the CDR3 DNA reads TGTGCCAGCAGTCCCGGACTAGCGGGAGAATCAGATACGCAGTATTTT. This encodes CASSPGLAGESDTQYF. Supplemented by reference TRBV2 and TRBJ2-3, the full variable domain reads EPEVTQTPSHQVTQMGQEVILRCVPISNHLYFYWYRQILGQKVEFLVSFYNNEISEKSEIFDDQFSVERPDGSNFTLKIRSTKLEDSAMYFCASSPGLAGESDTQYFGPGTRLTVL.

The chain carries TRBV9 and TRBJ2-7; 9 bases line up with TRBD1. J was trimmed by 4 bases and V by 3 bases; bases with no gene match: 8. This CDR3 contains 15 residues. In germline, CDR1 is SGDLS, CDR2 YYNGEE. DNA for the CDR3: TGTGCCAGCAGCGGAGGTGACAGGGGGGCTTACGAGCAGTACTTC. Residues: CASSGGDRGAYEQYF.

The chain combines TRBV6-5 with TRBJ1-2; 8 bases agree with TRBD1. V lost 2 bases and J lost 4; bases outside the gene matches: 9. Germline CDR1 reads MNHEY; CDR2 reads SVGAGI. The length of the CDR3 is 16 residues. The CDR3 spells CASSYTDRANLYGYTF. The CDR3 DNA reads as TGTGCCAGCAGTTACACGGACAGGGCGAACCTCTATGGCTACACCTTC.

V is TRBV30 and J is TRBJ2-1, with 8 bases matching TRBD2. CDR1 is GTSNPN and CDR2 is SVGIG in the germline V gene (reference sequence). The CDR3 sequence is 15 residues long. With 2 bases clipped from V and 1 base from J, the junction kept 4 bases outside the gene matches. The CDR3 region is CAWSSGGASYNEQFF. The CDR3, as DNA: TGTGCCTGGAGTTCGGGAGGGGCTTCCTACAATGAGCAGTTCTTC. Combining the CDR3 with reference TRBV30 and TRBJ2-1 gives the whole variable domain SQTIHQWPATLVQPVGSPLSLECTVEGTSNPNLYWYRQAAGRGLQLLFYSVGIGQISSEVPQNLSASRPQDRQFILSSKKLLLSDSGFYLCAWSSGGASYNEQFFGPGTRLTVL.

This chain connects TRBV9 to TRBJ1-1; the D is unclear. Germline CDR1 is SGDLS and CDR2 is YYNGEE. V dropped 4 bases and J dropped 1 base, with 8 bases sitting between them. This CDR3 region has 13 residues. For the CDR3, the DNA is TGTGCCAGCAGCTCGAGCTCGAACACTGAAGCTTTCTTT. It is translated as CASSSSSNTEAFF.

A note on this clone: Other DNA sequences in this specimen translate into the identical CDR3. The chain recombines TRBV30 with TRBJ2-6, with D hard to call. Germline loops: CDR1 GTSNPN, CDR2 SVGIG (reference sequence). The CDR3 contains 15 residues. Between the trimmed V and J ends, which lost 3 bases and 3 bases, there was a span of 12 bases. CDR3 protein: CAWSLYVGGANVLTF. CDR3 coding DNA: TGTGCCTGGAGCTTATATGTGGGTGGGGCCAACGTCCTGACTTTC.

The V and J genes are TRBV18 and TRBJ2-7; D possibly corresponds to TRBD2 (5 bases). The CDR3 runs 14 residues. CDR1 and CDR2 from the germline V gene are KGHSH and LQKENI. V dropped 8 bases and J dropped 3 bases, with 17 bases sitting between them. The chain's CDR3 is CASRVEDGFYEQYF. CDR3 bases: TGTGCCAGCCGCGTGGAGGACGGTTTCTACGAGCAGTACTTC.

This rearrangement joins TRBV27 to TRBJ1-2, with 7 bases matching TRBD1. This CDR3 is built from 15 residues. Germline V gives CDR1 MNHEY, CDR2 SMNVEV (reference sequence). J was trimmed by 4 bases and V by 4 bases; bases with no gene match: 9. This chain's CDR3 is CASSSADRPGYGYTF. The CDR3 nucleotides are TGTGCCAGCAGTTCTGCGGACAGGCCCGGCTATGGCTACACCTTC.

The gene calls are TRBV9 and TRBJ1-1, with D maybe TRBD1 (6 bases). V was cut by 4 bases and J by 1 base, with 14 bases left in between. The CDR3 runs 15 residues. Germline lookup yields CDR1 SGDLS and CDR2 YYNGEE. The CDR3 sequence: CASSPRQAGNTEAFF. The CDR3 bases are TGTGCCAGCAGCCCCCGACAGGCGGGGAACACTGAAGCTTTCTTT.

This clone was observed a handful of times. The chain is built from TRBV14 and TRBJ2-7; a weak D match, TRBD1 (5 bases). Per germline, CDR1 SGHDN and CDR2 FVKESK. The CDR3 spans 13 residues. V was shortened by 4 bases and J by 4 bases, with 11 bases between the two germline ends. CDR3 residues: CASSPEAGYEQYF. The CDR3 nucleotides are TGTGCCAGCAGCCCCGAGGCAGGGTACGAGCAGTACTTC.

This clone has just a few counts. V and J are TRBV29-1 and TRBJ2-3; TRBD2 agrees at 8 bases. In germline, CDR1 is SQVTM, CDR2 ANQGSEA. V dropped 6 bases and J dropped 2; count of bases not matched to a gene: 7. The CDR3 is made up of 14 amino acids. The CDR3 DNA reads as TGCAGCGTGGTGGGACTAGGGGACACAGATACGCAGTATTTT. Protein product: CSVVGLGDTDTQYF.

The sample holds a few counts of this clone. The CDR3 protein is CASSQERFEQFF. As DNA, the CDR3 is TGTGCCAGCAGCCAAGAGCGGTTTGAGCAGTTCTTC. V gene TRBV14 combines with J gene TRBJ2-1, with unresolved D. CDR1 SGHDN and CDR2 FVKESK come from the germline V gene. This CDR3 comprises 12 residues. V lost 0 bases to trimming and J lost 9 bases, with 6 bases between them.

This clone was recorded a few times. The chain recombines TRBV19 with TRBJ2-5; maybe TRBD1 (6 bases). The V end lost 6 bases, the J end lost 0 bases, and 17 bases lay between the germline ends. CDR3 length: 16 residues. CDR1 LNHDA and CDR2 SQIVND come from the germline V gene (reference sequence). The DNA for the CDR3 is TGTGCCAGTAGGGCCTTTGGGGGCCCGGACCAAGAGACCCAGTACTTC. Encoded protein: CASRAFGGPDQETQYF.

The chain employs TRBV18 and TRBJ2-1, with TRBD2 identical over 12 bases. The CDR3 covers 17 residues. Trimming cost V 2 bases and J 4 bases; bases outside gene matches: 6. Germline CDR1 and CDR2: KGHSH and LQKENI. The CDR3 spells CASSPASGRAKYNEQFF. Written as DNA, the CDR3 is TGTGCCAGCTCACCAGCTAGCGGGAGGGCAAAGTACAATGAGCAGTTCTTC.

The chain uses TRBV29-1 and TRBJ2-7; D gene uncertain. The ends were cut back, 5 bases at V and 6 bases at J, with 8 bases in the middle. From germline, CDR1 is SQVTM and CDR2 ANQGSEA. This CDR3 contains 10 residues. CDR3 amino acids: CSVKVGEQYF. The CDR3 nucleotides read TGCAGCGTTAAGGTCGGCGAGCAGTACTTC.

V gene TRBV25-1 combines with J gene TRBJ2-2, with D possibly TRBD2 on 5 matching bases. Germline assignment: CDR1 MGHDK and CDR2 SYGVNS. V lost 2 bases and J lost 3, with 10 bases in between. The CDR3 is 15 amino acids. The chain's CDR3 is CASSERRSYTGELFF. As DNA, the CDR3 is TGTGCCAGCAGTGAAAGGAGGAGTTACACCGGGGAGCTGTTTTTT.

The CDR3 DNA sequence: TGTGCCGTACTCGAGCGGTCCTCTAGCACAGATACGCAGTATTTT. Residues: CAVLERSSSTDTQYF. This chain joins TRBV10-3 and TRBJ2-3, with TRBD2 as a possible D gene (5 bases). The germline V gene encodes CDR1 ENHRY and CDR2 SYGVKD. V was pared by 11 bases and J by 0 bases, with 18 bases between. This CDR3 comprises 15 residues.

This clone was counted between two and nine times. The V and J genes are TRBV7-2 and TRBJ2-5, with D possibly TRBD1 on 6 matching bases. Trimming shortened V by 9 bases and J by 2 bases, and 10 bases separated the two germline ends. Per germline, CDR1 SGHTA and CDR2 FQGNSA. There are 12 residues in the CDR3. CDR3 residues: CARRQVQETQYF. The CDR3 DNA sequence: TGTGCCAGACGACAGGTTCAAGAGACCCAGTACTTC.

The rearrangement links TRBV7-9 to TRBJ2-5; D is ambiguous. The CDR3 has 14 residues. Germline V gene data show CDR1 as SEHNR and CDR2 as FQNEAQ (reference sequence). Trimming pared 4 bases from V and 0 bases from J, leaving 9 bases between. CDR3 in DNA: TGTGCCAGCAGCTCACGGGCGAACCAAGAGACCCAGTACTTC. It encodes CASSSRANQETQYF.

This clone came up a few times. J is TRBJ2-7 and V is TRBV10-3; D unclear. The V and J ends lost 4 bases and 4 bases respectively, with 5 bases between them. Looked up from germline, CDR1 is ENHRY and CDR2 is SYGVKD. The length of the CDR3 is 11 residues. This chain's CDR3 is CAISAGYEQYF. The DNA of the CDR3 is TGTGCCATCAGTGCGGGTTACGAGCAGTACTTC.

The chain combines TRBV5-4 with TRBJ2-3; D remains unclear. This CDR3 is 13 amino acids long. V lost 7 bases, J lost 4 bases, and 13 bases lay in between. CDR1 is SGHNT, CDR2 YYREEE, per germline (reference sequence). The CDR3 DNA is TGTGCCAGCGCAAACCCAGGATCAGATACGCAGTATTTT. Protein product: CASANPGSDTQYF.

About this clone: Other DNA sequences of this sample code for an identical CDR3. The J gene is TRBJ2-1, the V gene TRBV5-1; TRBD2 is a possible D gene (5 bases). Trimming left V 0 bases short and J 0 bases short, with 10 bases between. CDR1 is SGHRS and CDR2 is YFSETQ in the germline V gene. The CDR3 loop spans 16 amino acids. The DNA for the CDR3 is TGCGCCAGCAGCTTGGCCGTTGGGAGCTCCTACAATGAGCAGTTCTTC. This encodes CASSLAVGSSYNEQFF.

This clone was counted a few times. This chain links TRBV29-1 with TRBJ2-7, with TRBD2 matching 10 bases. Per germline, CDR1 SQVTM and CDR2 ANQGSEA. With V trimmed by 4 bases and J by 5 bases, 20 bases remained unmatched. This CDR3 contains 18 residues. The chain's CDR3 is CSVARLGASGSYYHEQYF. As DNA, the CDR3 is TGCAGCGTTGCTCGCCTGGGGGCTAGCGGGAGTTACTACCACGAGCAGTACTTC.